Below, 14 T cell receptor beta chains from the same sample are listed, as sequenced in a study of blood T cell repertoires in COVID-19 (dated by TCRdb to the early 2020s). Libraries came from the immunoSEQ multiplex PCR assay. Here the immuneACCESS table is served through TCRdb, limited to in-frame sequences with V and J called. Missing clones are a known gap in these copies; in checked studies unresolved V genes cover under half, and the rest lacks a known reason. In all, the sample holds hundreds of thousands of clones, and 83% of those were seen once. 3% to 4% of the sample is taken by the ten largest. The source material was PBMCs or T cells enriched from blood (not recorded which). The source is a woman between 35 and 50 years old who had been exposed to COVID-19.

The chain is built from TRBV11-2 and TRBJ1-1, with a weak D call TRBD1 (6 bases). The CDR3 is 15 amino acids. The germline V gene encodes CDR1 SGHAT and CDR2 FQNNGV. Trimming pared 3 bases from V and 1 base from J, leaving 12 bases between. DNA of the CDR3: TGTGCCAGCAGCTTGGACAGTAACCAGAACACTGAAGCTTTCTTT. Its protein is CASSLDSNQNTEAFF.

This clone showed up just once. J is TRBJ1-6 and V is TRBV7-9; the D gene is possibly TRBD1 (5 bases). This CDR3 spans 17 amino acids. Between the trimmed V and J ends, which lost 5 bases and 6 bases, there was a span of 20 bases. Germline V CDR1 and CDR2: SEHNR, FQNEAQ (reference sequence). In DNA, the CDR3 is TGTGCCAGCAGCGTTTCCAGGGCTCGGATGAGTAATTCACCCCTCCACTTT. Translated, it gives CASSVSRARMSNSPLHF.

This chain joins TRBV7-3 and TRBJ1-1; 8 positions agree with TRBD1. This CDR3 has 14 residues. J gave up 4 bases and V 3 bases, and 4 bases lay outside the gene matches. The germline V gene has CDR1 SGHTA and CDR2 FQGTGA. DNA of the CDR3: TGTGCCAGCAGCTTCAGGGGGCTGAGCACTGAAGCTTTCTTT. Encoded protein: CASSFRGLSTEAFF.

The CDR3 loop reads CASSYKGTEAFF. The CDR3, as DNA: TGTGCCAGCAGTTATAAGGGGACTGAAGCTTTCTTT. The chain joins TRBV6-2 or TRBV6-3 to TRBJ1-1; TRBD1 is a possible D gene (5 bases). Trimming cost V 3 bases and J 5 bases, with 7 bases left between them. The V gene's germline CDR1 is MNHEY and CDR2 SVGEGT. This CDR3 is built from 12 residues.

This chain uses TRBV27 with TRBJ2-7; TRBD1 matches 12 bases. The CDR3 is made up of 16 amino acids. J was trimmed by 4 bases and V by 5 bases; bases with no gene match: 9. The V gene's germline CDR1 is MNHEY and CDR2 SMNVEV (reference sequence). CDR3 bases: TGTGCCAGCAGTCCAGGTATGGGACAGGGGGCTTACGAGCAGTACTTC. Amino acid sequence: CASSPGMGQGAYEQYF.

The rearrangement uses TRBV4-1 and TRBJ2-1; 10 nucleotides match TRBD2. The CDR3 is 16 amino acids. Germline assignment: CDR1 MGHRA and CDR2 YSYEKL. With V trimmed by 1 base and J by 4 bases, 4 bases remained unmatched. CDR3 region: CASSQVASGGYNEQFF. The CDR3, as DNA: TGCGCCAGCAGCCAAGTGGCTAGCGGGGGTTACAATGAGCAGTTCTTC.

J is TRBJ1-1 and V is TRBV5-1; 7 bases line up with TRBD1. The length of the CDR3 is 17 residues. With 3 bases clipped from V and 6 bases from J, the junction kept 17 bases outside the gene matches. Per germline, CDR1 SGHRS and CDR2 YFSETQ. CDR3 nucleotides: TGCGCCAGCAGCTCTTTTGCAAGCTCGAACCAGGGGGCTGAAGCTTTCTTT. Its translation is CASSSFASSNQGAEAFF.

CDR3 DNA sequence: TGCGCCAGCAGCCAAGATCTGGTTACGGCAGGGGTAGAAAAACTGTTTTTT. Its protein product is CASSQDLVTAGVEKLFF. The chain links TRBV4-3 to TRBJ1-4, with a possible D match to TRBD1 (6 bases). Trimming shortened V by 0 bases and J by 8 bases, and 19 bases separated the two germline ends. The CDR3 is made up of 17 amino acids. Germline loops: CDR1 LGHNA, CDR2 YSLEER.

This chain joins TRBV5-1 and TRBJ1-1; no clear D. The germline gives CDR1 SGHRS, CDR2 YFSETQ. Deletions cut 3 bases from V and 1 base from J, with 10 bases between. The CDR3 is 14 amino acids. CDR3 nucleotides: TGCGCCAGCAGCTGGTCCGAGGGGAACACTGAAGCTTTCTTT. This gives the protein CASSWSEGNTEAFF.

This chain joins TRBV4-1 and TRBJ1-1; 8 nucleotides agree with TRBD1. Germline CDR1 MGHRA, CDR2 YSYEKL. J gave up 3 bases and V 4 bases, and 7 bases lay outside the gene matches. This CDR3 spans 15 amino acids. The CDR3 DNA follows: TGCGCCAGCAGCCCGGGGCAGGGGGCCGACACTGAAGCTTTCTTT. This codes for CASSPGQGADTEAFF.

This clone was counted once. This rearrangement joins TRBV18 to TRBJ2-1; D gene unclear. The V end lost 3 bases, the J end lost 5 bases, and 8 bases lay between the germline ends. CDR1 and CDR2 from the germline V gene are KGHSH and LQKENI. The CDR3 covers 13 residues. The CDR3 loop is CASSPNYDNEQFF. CDR3 DNA: TGTGCCAGCTCACCGAACTATGACAATGAGCAGTTCTTC.

The rearrangement joins TRBV10-1 to TRBJ2-2; D perhaps matches TRBD1 (5 bases). The CDR3 has 17 amino acids. V dropped 4 bases and J dropped 4 bases, with 19 bases sitting between them. CDR1 and CDR2 (germline): WNHNN, SYGVQD (reference sequence). The CDR3 coding sequence is TGCGCCAGCAGTGTATCGACAGACCTATCGGGCACCGGGGAGCTGTTTTTT. This gives the protein CASSVSTDLSGTGELFF.

The chain links TRBV4-2 to TRBJ1-3; D gene ambiguous. CDR3 length: 14 amino acids. Germline-derived CDR1 and CDR2 are LGHNA and YNFKEQ. Between the trimmed V and J ends, which lost 10 bases and 0 bases, there was a span of 13 bases. The CDR3 region has the DNA TGTGCCACCAGAGAAGCCGGCTCTGGAAACACCATATATTTT. Its translation is CATREAGSGNTIYF.

The CDR3 nucleotides are TGCGCCAGCAGCCCCGAGCTGGGGCAGAACATGAACACTGAAGCTTTCTTT. Residues: CASSPELGQNMNTEAFF. This chain connects TRBV5-1 to TRBJ1-1; possible D gene TRBD1, 5 bases. Trimming cost V 4 bases and J 0 bases, with 19 bases left between them. The CDR3 has 17 amino acids. Germline assignment: CDR1 SGHRS and CDR2 YFSETQ.